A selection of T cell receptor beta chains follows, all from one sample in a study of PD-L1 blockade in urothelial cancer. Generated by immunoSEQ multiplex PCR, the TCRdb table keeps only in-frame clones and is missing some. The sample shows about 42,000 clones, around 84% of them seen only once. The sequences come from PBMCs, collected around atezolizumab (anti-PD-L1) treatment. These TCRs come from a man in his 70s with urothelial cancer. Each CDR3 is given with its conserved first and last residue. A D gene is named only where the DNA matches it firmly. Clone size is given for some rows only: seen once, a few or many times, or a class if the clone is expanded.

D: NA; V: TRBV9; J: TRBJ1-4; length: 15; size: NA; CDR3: CASSAQGRGNEKLFF; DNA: TGTGCCAGCAGCGCCCAGGGTAGGGGTAATGAAAAACTGTTTTTT
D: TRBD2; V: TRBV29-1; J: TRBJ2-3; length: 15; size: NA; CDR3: CSVHNGLAGTDTQYF; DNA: TGCAGCGTCCACAACGGGCTAGCGGGAACAGATACGCAGTATTTT
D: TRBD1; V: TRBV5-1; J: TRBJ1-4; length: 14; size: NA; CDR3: CASTSPGQGGKLFF; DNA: TGCGCCAGCACTTCTCCGGGACAGGGCGGAAAACTGTTTTTT
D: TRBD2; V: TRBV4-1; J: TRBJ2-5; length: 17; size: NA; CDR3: CASSQKSIAGSQETQYF; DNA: TGCGCCAGCAGCCAAAAAAGTATAGCGGGGAGCCAAGAGACCCAGTACTTC
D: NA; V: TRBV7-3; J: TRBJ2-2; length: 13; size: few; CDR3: CASSLMGSGELFF; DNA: TGTGCCAGCAGCTTAATGGGCTCCGGGGAGCTGTTTTTT
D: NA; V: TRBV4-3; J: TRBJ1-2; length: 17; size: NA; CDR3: CASSQDPPGLGNYGYTF; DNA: TGCGCCAGCAGCCAAGATCCCCCAGGGTTAGGTAACTATGGCTACACCTTC
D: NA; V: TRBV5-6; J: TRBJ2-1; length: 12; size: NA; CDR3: CASSLAAAQQFF; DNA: TGTGCCAGCAGCTTGGCGGCAGCGCAGCAGTTCTTC
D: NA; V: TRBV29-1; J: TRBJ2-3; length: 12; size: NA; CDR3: CSVEIQTDTQYF; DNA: TGCAGCGTTGAAATACAGACAGATACGCAGTATTTT
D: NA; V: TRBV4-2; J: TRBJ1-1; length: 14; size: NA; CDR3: CASSRFGGNAEAFF; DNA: TGTGCCAGCAGCCGATTCGGGGGTAACGCTGAAGCTTTCTTT
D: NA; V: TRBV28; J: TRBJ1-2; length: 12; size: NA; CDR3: CASSLLDYGYTF; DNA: TGTGCCAGCAGCCTCCTCGACTATGGCTACACCTTC
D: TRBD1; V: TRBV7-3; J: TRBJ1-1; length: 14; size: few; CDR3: CASSPNRGNTEAFF; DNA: TGTGCCAGCAGCCCAAACAGGGGTAACACTGAAGCTTTCTTT
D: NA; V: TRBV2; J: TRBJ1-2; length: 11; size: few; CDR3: CASSEESRYTF; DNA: TGTGCCAGCAGTGAAGAAAGCCGCTACACCTTC
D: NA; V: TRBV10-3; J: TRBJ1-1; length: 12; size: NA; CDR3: CATRTAPTEAFF; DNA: TGTGCCACCAGGACAGCGCCTACTGAAGCTTTCTTT
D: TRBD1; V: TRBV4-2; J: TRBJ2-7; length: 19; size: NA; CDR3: CASSQDLGKTGVPTYEQYF; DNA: TGTGCCAGCAGCCAAGATCTGGGGAAAACAGGGGTCCCTACCTACGAGCAGTACTTC
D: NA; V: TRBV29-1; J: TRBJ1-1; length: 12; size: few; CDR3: CSVEEGVTEAFF; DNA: TGCAGCGTTGAGGAGGGAGTCACTGAAGCTTTCTTT
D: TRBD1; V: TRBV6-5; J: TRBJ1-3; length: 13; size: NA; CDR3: CASSVTGDGTIYF; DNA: TGTGCCAGCAGTGTAACAGGGGATGGGACCATATATTTT
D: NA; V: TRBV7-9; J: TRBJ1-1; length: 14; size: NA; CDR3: CASSLGLKNTEAFF; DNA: TGTGCCAGCAGCTTGGGGCTGAAGAACACTGAAGCTTTCTTT
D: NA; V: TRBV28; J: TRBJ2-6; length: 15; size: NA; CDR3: CATRDTTSGANVLTF; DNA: TGTGCCACCCGGGACACGACCTCTGGGGCCAACGTCCTGACTTTC
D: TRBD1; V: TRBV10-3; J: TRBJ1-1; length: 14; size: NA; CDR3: CAISAGTANTEAFF; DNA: TGTGCCATCAGTGCCGGGACAGCGAACACTGAAGCTTTCTTT
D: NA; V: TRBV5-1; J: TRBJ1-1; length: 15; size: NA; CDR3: CASSDTGPLNTEAFF; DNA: TGCGCCAGCAGCGATACAGGACCCCTGAACACTGAAGCTTTCTTT
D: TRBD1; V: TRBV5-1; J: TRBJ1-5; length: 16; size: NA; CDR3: CASSTTGGLSNQPQHF; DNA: TGCGCCAGCAGCACCACAGGGGGCTTGAGCAATCAGCCCCAGCATTTT
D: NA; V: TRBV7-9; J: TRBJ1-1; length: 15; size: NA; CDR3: CASSSGVTVNTEAFF; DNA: TGTGCCAGCAGCTCAGGGGTAACGGTGAACACTGAAGCTTTCTTT
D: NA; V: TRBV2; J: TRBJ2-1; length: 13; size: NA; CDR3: CASSVSFYNEQFF; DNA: TGTGCCAGCAGTGTTTCATTTTACAATGAGCAGTTCTTC
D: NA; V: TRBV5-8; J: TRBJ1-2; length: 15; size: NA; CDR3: CASSLASQAPYGYTF; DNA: TGTGCCAGCAGCTTGGCCTCACAGGCACCCTATGGCTACACCTTC
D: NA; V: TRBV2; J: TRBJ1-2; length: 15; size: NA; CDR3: CASNAGQGIGYGYTF; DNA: TGTGCCAGCAATGCGGGTCAGGGGATCGGCTATGGCTACACCTTC
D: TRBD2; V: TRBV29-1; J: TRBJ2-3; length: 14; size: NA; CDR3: CSVRAGLLTDTQYF; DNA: TGCAGCGTTCGAGCGGGGCTTCTCACAGATACGCAGTATTTT
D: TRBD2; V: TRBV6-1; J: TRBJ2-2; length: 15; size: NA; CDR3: CASRPLAGDTGELFF; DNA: TGTGCCAGCAGGCCCTTGGCGGGAGACACCGGGGAGCTGTTTTTT
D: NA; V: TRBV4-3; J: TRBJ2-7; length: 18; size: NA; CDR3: CASSQEFRTGYMPGEQYF; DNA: TGCGCCAGCAGCCAAGAATTTCGAACAGGGTATATGCCGGGCGAGCAGTACTTC
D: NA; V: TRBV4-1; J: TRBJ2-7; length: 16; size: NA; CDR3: CASSQGFREETYEQYF; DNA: TGCGCCAGCAGCCAAGGTTTCCGGGAAGAAACCTACGAGCAGTACTTC
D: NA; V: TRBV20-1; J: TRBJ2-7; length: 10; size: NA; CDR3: CSAFNYEQYF; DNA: TGCAGTGCATTCAACTACGAGCAGTACTTC
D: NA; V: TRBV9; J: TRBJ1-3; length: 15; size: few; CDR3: CASSVETGSGNTIYF; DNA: TGTGCCAGCAGCGTAGAAACCGGGTCGGGAAACACCATATATTTT
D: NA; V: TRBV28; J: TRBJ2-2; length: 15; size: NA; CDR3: CASSLGLFNTGELFF; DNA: TGTGCCAGCAGCCTAGGACTTTTCAACACCGGGGAGCTGTTTTTT
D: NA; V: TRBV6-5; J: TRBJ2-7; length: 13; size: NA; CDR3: CASSYQGRGEQYF; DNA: TGTGCCAGCAGTTACCAGGGGAGGGGCGAGCAGTACTTC
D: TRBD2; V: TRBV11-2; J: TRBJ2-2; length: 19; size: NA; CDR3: CASSFFRTLASGKSGELFF; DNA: TGTGCCAGCAGCTTTTTTCGGACGCTTGCTAGCGGGAAGAGCGGGGAGCTGTTTTTT
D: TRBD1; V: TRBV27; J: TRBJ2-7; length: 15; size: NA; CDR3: CASSLSGQGAYEQYF; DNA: TGTGCCAGCAGTTTATCTGGCCAGGGGGCTTACGAGCAGTACTTC
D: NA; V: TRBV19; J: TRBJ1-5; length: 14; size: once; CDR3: CASNTLVSNQPQHF; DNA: TGTGCCAGTAACACGTTGGTAAGCAATCAGCCCCAGCATTTT
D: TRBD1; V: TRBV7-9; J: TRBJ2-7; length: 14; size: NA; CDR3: CASSPETGVHEQYF; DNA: TGTGCCAGCAGCCCCGAGACAGGGGTCCACGAGCAGTACTTC
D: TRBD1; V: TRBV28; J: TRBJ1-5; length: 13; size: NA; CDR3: CASSQGGHQPQHF; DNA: TGTGCCAGCAGTCAGGGGGGCCATCAGCCCCAGCATTTT
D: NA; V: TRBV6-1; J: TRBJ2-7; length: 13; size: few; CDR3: CASSLGREYEQYF; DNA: TGTGCCAGCAGTCTGGGGAGAGAATACGAGCAGTACTTC
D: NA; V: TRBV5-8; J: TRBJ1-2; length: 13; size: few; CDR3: CASIKDRLYGYTF; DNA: TGTGCCAGCATTAAAGACAGGCTCTATGGCTACACCTTC
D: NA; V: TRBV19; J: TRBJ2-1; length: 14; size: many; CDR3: CASSIVASGNEQFF; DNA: TGTGCCAGTAGTATAGTGGCCAGCGGCAATGAGCAGTTCTTC
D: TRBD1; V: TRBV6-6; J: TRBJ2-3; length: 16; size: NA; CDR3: CASSRTRDRGSDTQYF; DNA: TGTGCCAGCAGCCGTACCCGGGACAGGGGGTCAGATACGCAGTATTTT
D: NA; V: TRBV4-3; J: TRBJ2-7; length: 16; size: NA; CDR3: CASSQERAGRSYEQYF; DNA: TGCGCCAGCAGCCAAGAAAGGGCGGGAAGGTCCTACGAGCAGTACTTC
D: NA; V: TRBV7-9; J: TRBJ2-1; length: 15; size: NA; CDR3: CASSFRGGLGNEQFF; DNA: TGTGCCAGCAGCTTCCGCGGGGGCTTGGGGAATGAGCAGTTCTTC
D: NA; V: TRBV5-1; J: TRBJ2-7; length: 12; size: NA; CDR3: CASSSQGYEQYF; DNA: TGCGCCAGCAGCTCCCAGGGGTACGAGCAGTACTTC
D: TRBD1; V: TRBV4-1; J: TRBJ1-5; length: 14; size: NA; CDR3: CASSQRDRDQPQHF; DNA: TGCGCCAGCAGCCAACGGGACAGGGACCAGCCCCAGCATTTT
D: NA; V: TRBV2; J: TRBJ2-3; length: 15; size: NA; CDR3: CASSEQGSHRDTQYF; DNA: TGTGCCAGCAGTGAACAGGGTTCTCACAGAGATACGCAGTATTTT
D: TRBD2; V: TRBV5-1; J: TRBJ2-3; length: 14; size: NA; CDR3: CASSLTSGTDTQYF; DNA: TGCGCCAGCAGCTTGACTAGCGGCACAGATACGCAGTATTTT
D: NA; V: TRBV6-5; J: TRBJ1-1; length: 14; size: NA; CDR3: CASNSPTAVTEAFF; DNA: TGTGCCAGCAACTCGCCTACGGCGGTCACTGAAGCTTTCTTT
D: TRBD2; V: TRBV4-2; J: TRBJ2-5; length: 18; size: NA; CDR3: CASSKTASAGGGQETQYF; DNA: TGTGCCAGCAGCAAGACAGCCTCCGCGGGAGGTGGTCAAGAGACCCAGTACTTC
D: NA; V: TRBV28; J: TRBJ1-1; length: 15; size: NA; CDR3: CASSLAGETNTEAFF; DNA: TGTGCCAGCAGCCTAGCAGGGGAAACGAACACTGAAGCTTTCTTT
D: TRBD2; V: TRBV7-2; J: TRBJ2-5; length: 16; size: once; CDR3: CASSFTSGSFQETQYF; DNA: TGTGCCAGCAGCTTTACTAGCGGGAGCTTTCAAGAGACCCAGTACTTC